These T cell receptor beta chains were read from a single sample in a study of T cell repertoires in cytomegalovirus infection. TCRdb re-called the reads through MiXCR, storing one row per CDR3 protein. The sample contains some 150,000 distinct CDR3 sequences, about a quarter of which appear only once. Sequenced input: PBMCs. These receptors originate from a human donor in good health (CMV status not recorded). Some clones in this sample may be carry-over from other donors' samples. Both conserved end residues are part of each CDR3. A D gene is named only where the DNA matches it firmly. The size entry is marked missing in some rows and otherwise reads once, few, many or a size class.

V,D,J,size,DNA,CDR3
TRBV24-1,TRBD1,TRBJ2-1,-,TGTGCCACCAGTGATTTCAAAGGACAGGGGGGAGATGAGCAGTTCTTC,CATSDFKGQGGDEQFF
TRBV27,TRBD2,TRBJ2-3,-,TGTGCCAGCAGTTTCGGACTAGGGCTAGCGGGGACCAGCACAGATACGCAGTATTTT,CASSFGLGLAGTSTDTQYF
TRBV7-2,TRBD2,TRBJ2-3,many,TGTGCCAGCAGCTTAGCTAGCGGGAAGGCAGATACGCAGTATTTT,CASSLASGKADTQYF
TRBV19,-,TRBJ2-6,medium-sized,TGTGCCAGTACCAAGCCAGGAGACTCTGGGGCCAACGTCCTGACTTTC,CASTKPGDSGANVLTF
TRBV25-1,TRBD1,TRBJ1-1,-,TGTGCCAGCAGTAATCTTTTAGGGGGCCCCGAAGCTTTCTTT,CASSNLLGGPEAFF
TRBV7-2,-,TRBJ2-1,-,TGTGCCAGCAGCCCCGAAGGTTTGGCCCAAGAGGGTGAGCAGTTCTTC,CASSPEGLAQEGEQFF
TRBV7-2,TRBD2,TRBJ2-5,-,TGTGCCAGCAGCCCCCTTACTAGCGGGAGGAAGACCCAGTACTTC,CASSPLTSGRKTQYF
TRBV7-9,TRBD2,TRBJ2-1,few,TGTGCCAGCAGCTTAGCGGGGCCTCTAGCGGACCACCTCTTC,CASSLAGPLADHLF
TRBV7-6,-,TRBJ2-3,few,TGTGCCAGCAGCGCCTATAGCGCCGAAACTATAGATACGCAGTATTTT,CASSAYSAETIDTQYF
TRBV20-1,TRBD2,TRBJ2-6,-,TGCAGTTCCCTAGCGGGGGGCCCCCGGGGGGCCAACGTCCTGACTTTC,CSSLAGGPRGANVLTF
TRBV7-9,TRBD2,TRBJ2-1,-,TGTGCCAGCAGCTCCCCGGGGCGGGAGGGCAACAATGAGCAGTTCTTC,CASSSPGREGNNEQFF
TRBV28,-,TRBJ2-4,-,TGTGCCAGCAGCGGACCTTCCGACCTAGCCAAAAACATTCAGTACTTC,CASSGPSDLAKNIQYF
TRBV5-1,-,TRBJ2-1,-,TGCGCCAGCAGCTTGGAGGGTATGACCTACAATGAGCAGTTCTTC,CASSLEGMTYNEQFF
TRBV19,-,TRBJ2-7,-,TGTGCCAGTAGTATGGGGGTCCTCAACGAGCAGTACTTC,CASSMGVLNEQYF
TRBV6-2/TRBV6-3,-,TRBJ1-2,-,TGTGCCAGCAGTTACTCGATAACAGCCCAGGGCTACACCTTC,CASSYSITAQGYTF
TRBV4-1,TRBD2,TRBJ2-1,few,TGCGCCAGCAGCCAAGTATCCCAGGGACTAGCGGGAGTATGGAATGAGCAGTTCTTC,CASSQVSQGLAGVWNEQFF
TRBV7-2,TRBD1,TRBJ1-5,-,TGTGCCAGCAGCCCAGACAGGGGCAATCAGCCCCAGCATTTT,CASSPDRGNQPQHF
TRBV14,-,TRBJ2-5,-,TGTGCCAGCAGCCAAATCAAAGGCAGCCTCCAAGAGACCCAGTACTTC,CASSQIKGSLQETQYF
TRBV4-1,-,TRBJ2-7,once,TGCGCCAGCAGCCCCTGGCCAGCGGAGTCCTACGAGCAGTACTTC,CASSPWPAESYEQYF
TRBV7-2,-,TRBJ2-7,many,TGTGCCAGCAGCCTATCCGGGACCGTTAATTACGAGCAGTACTTC,CASSLSGTVNYEQYF
TRBV5-4,TRBD2,TRBJ2-7,-,TGTGCCATCGGGACTAGCGGGTCTTTGGAGCAGTACTTC,CAIGTSGSLEQYF
TRBV6-2/TRBV6-3,TRBD1,TRBJ1-5,few,TGTGCCAGCAGTTACGGGACAGGGGGGACTCAGCCCCAGCATTTT,CASSYGTGGTQPQHF
TRBV7-2,TRBD1,TRBJ2-7,many,TGTGCCAGCAGCTTAAGGTGGGACAGGGTAGTCTACGAGCAGTACTTC,CASSLRWDRVVYEQYF
TRBV7-9,TRBD1,TRBJ1-1,-,TGTGCCAGCAGGCACGGACAGGGAATATCCACTGAAGCTTTCTTT,CASRHGQGISTEAFF
TRBV2,-,TRBJ1-4,-,TGTGCCAGCAGTGATACCGATACAACTAATGAAAAACTGTTTTTT,CASSDTDTTNEKLFF
TRBV7-8,-,TRBJ2-5,many,TGTGCCAGCAGCTTAATGACAGATCAAGAGACCCAGTACTTC,CASSLMTDQETQYF
TRBV6-1,TRBD1,TRBJ2-7,few,TGTGCCAGTAGTGAGACAGGGCCCTACGAGCAGTACTTC,CASSETGPYEQYF
TRBV7-2,TRBD1,TRBJ1-2,few,TGTGCCAGCAGCTTAAGGGGACAGGGTTATGGCTACACCTTC,CASSLRGQGYGYTF
TRBV7-9,TRBD1,TRBJ2-1,-,TGTGCCAGCAGTTCCGGGACAGGGAATTCCTACAATGAGCAGTTCTTC,CASSSGTGNSYNEQFF
TRBV6-2/TRBV6-3,-,TRBJ2-7,-,TGTGCCAGCAGCTTACCCAAATCAGTTGCGGTATACGAGCAGTACTTC,CASSLPKSVAVYEQYF
TRBV20-1,TRBD1,TRBJ2-1,-,TGCAGTGCTAGAGATCCCAGGGGGCAGTTTAACAATGAGCAGTTCTTC,CSARDPRGQFNNEQFF
TRBV7-2,-,TRBJ1-1,-,TGTGCCAGCAGCTTCAACCACATGGGGACTGAAGCTTTCTTT,CASSFNHMGTEAFF
TRBV7-9,TRBD1,TRBJ2-7,many,TGTGCCAGCAGCTCCACACGGACAGGGTCCTCCTACGAGCAGTACTTC,CASSSTRTGSSYEQYF
TRBV12-3/TRBV12-4,TRBD2,TRBJ2-7,many,TGTGCCAGCAGTCGGGGGGGCGGACCCTACGAGCAGTACTTC,CASSRGGGPYEQYF
TRBV7-2,TRBD2,TRBJ2-2,many,TGTGCCAGCAGGGGACTAGCGGGAGGGCCTCCCGGGGAGCTGTTTTTT,CASRGLAGGPPGELFF